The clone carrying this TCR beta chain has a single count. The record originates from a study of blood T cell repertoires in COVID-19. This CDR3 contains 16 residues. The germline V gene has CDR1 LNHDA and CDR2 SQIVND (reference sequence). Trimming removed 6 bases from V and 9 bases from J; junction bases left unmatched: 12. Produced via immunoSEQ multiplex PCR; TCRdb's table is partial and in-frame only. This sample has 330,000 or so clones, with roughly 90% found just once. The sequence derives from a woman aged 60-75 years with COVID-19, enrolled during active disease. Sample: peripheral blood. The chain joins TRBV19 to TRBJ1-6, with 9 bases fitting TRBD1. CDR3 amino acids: CASRLTRTGAGSPLHF. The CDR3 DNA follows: TGTGCCAGTAGGCTGACTCGGACAGGGGCGGGTTCACCCCTCCACTTT.